These 30 T cell receptor beta chains originate from one sample sequenced in a study of regulatory T cells in long-lasting Graves disease. The TCR beta library used iRepertoire HTBI primers with Arm-PCR amplification of CDR3. MiXCR, applied by TCRdb to the multiplex PCR reads, yields one record per CDR3 protein. The table shows fewer than 550,000 distinct CDR3 sequences, with about 22% occurring only once. The sample's time point: persistent/refractory GD, antithyroid drugs over 5 years with positive TRAb. TCR sequences were obtained from RNA taken from PBMCs. The input for sequencing was peripheral blood mononuclear cells (PBMCs), taken when the disease was refractory, from a patient treated with antithyroid drugs. These receptors were collected from a female donor with Graves disease.

The table lists this clonotype with many counts. The chain is built from TRBV12-3 or TRBV12-4 and TRBJ1-1; TRBD1 agrees at 8 bases. Germline trimming cut 2 bases from V and 13 bases from J; bases unmatched to any gene: 3. This CDR3 is 11 amino acids long. CDR3 in DNA: TGTGCCAGCAGTTTACAGGGGGCTGGTTTCTTT. It yields the protein CASSLQGAGFF.

This clonotype appeared a few times. The chain couples TRBV20-1 to TRBJ2-5, with TRBD2 matching 11 bases. With 3 bases clipped from V and 5 bases from J, the junction kept 5 bases outside the gene matches. CDR3 size: 14 residues. Looked up from germline, CDR1 is DFQATT and CDR2 is SNEGSKA (reference sequence). The CDR3 loop reads CSASLLAGVETQYF. CDR3 nucleotide sequence: TGCAGTGCTAGTCTACTAGCGGGAGTGGAGACCCAGTACTTC.

This clonotype was observed at least ten times. The chain is built from TRBV27 and TRBJ2-5; TRBD2 agrees at 10 bases. Germline values: CDR1 MNHEY, CDR2 SMNVEV (reference sequence). The CDR3 is made up of 14 amino acids. J was trimmed by 5 bases and V by 10 bases; bases with no gene match: 10. For the CDR3, the DNA is TGTGCCACCTCGGAGCGGGAGGGCGGGGAGACCCAGTACTTC. The encoded protein is CATSEREGGETQYF.

This clonotype appeared many times. This rearrangement joins TRBV28 to TRBJ1-2; perhaps TRBD1 as D (6 bases). This CDR3 has 14 amino acids. Trimming removed 2 bases from V and 8 bases from J, with 15 bases in between. Germline CDR1 MDHEN, CDR2 SYDVKM. The CDR3 sequence: CASSLIGGRDGYTF. CDR3 in DNA: TGTGCCAGCAGTTTAATTGGGGGGCGAGACGGCTACACCTTC.

In its sample, this clonotype was seen many times. This chain joins TRBV9 and TRBJ1-2, with 8 bases fitting TRBD1. The J segment lost 7 bases and the V segment lost 3 bases, leaving 2 bases of the junction unmatched. CDR1 and CDR2 (germline): SGDLS, YYNGEE. This CDR3 is 12 amino acids long. CDR3 sequence (DNA): TGTGCCAGCAGCGACAGGGGGACTGGCTACACCTTC. As protein: CASSDRGTGYTF.

V gene TRBV19 combines with J gene TRBJ2-7; D possibly uses TRBD1 or TRBD2 (5 bases each). With 6 bases removed from V and 9 bases from J, the gap between germline ends came to 12 bases. The CDR3 runs to 11 residues. Germline CDR1 and CDR2: LNHDA and SQIVND (reference sequence). CDR3 nucleotide sequence: TGTGCCAGTAGGGGGACGGGCGGGCAGTACTTC. It encodes CASRGTGGQYF.

V is TRBV20-1 and J is TRBJ2-7; D remains unclear. CDR3 length equals 11 residues. V lost 0 bases and J lost 12, with 12 bases in between. CDR1 and CDR2 (germline): DFQATT, SNEGSKA (reference sequence). The CDR3 DNA reads TGCAGTGCTAGAGACGACGGACGTCGGTACTTC. Its protein product is CSARDDGRRYF.

This rearrangement joins TRBV19 to TRBJ2-5; 8 bases are a match to TRBD2. CDR1 is LNHDA and CDR2 is SQIVND in the germline V gene (reference sequence). With V trimmed by 6 bases and J by 5 bases, 14 bases remained unmatched. The CDR3 has 16 amino acids. The CDR3 DNA reads TGTGCCAGTAGAGACCTCCGTACGGGAGGGAGGGAGACCCAGTACTTC. It specifies CASRDLRTGGRETQYF.

As regards this clonotype: Just one base apart from a much larger clone, this may be a read error. The V call is TRBV6-2 or TRBV6-3, the J call TRBJ1-1, with D possibly matching TRBD1 (5 bases). The CDR3 length is 21 residues. The V gene lost 0 bases and the J gene lost 1 base, with 27 bases spanning the gap. The germline gives CDR1 MNHEY, CDR2 SVGEGT. The CDR3: CASSYSRASRAALFSNTEAFF. In DNA, the CDR3 is TGTGCCAGCAGTTACTCGCGGGCCTCCAGGGCAGCCTTATTTTCGAACACTGAAGCTTTCTTT.

The genes are TRBV24-1 and TRBJ2-1; D gene uncertain. Germline loops: CDR1 KGHDR, CDR2 SFDVKD. The length of the CDR3 is 11 residues. V was shortened by 9 bases and J by 10 bases, with 12 bases between the two germline ends. CDR3 sequence (DNA): TGTGCCACCGGGTTCTTACGGGAGCAGTTCTTC. The encoded protein is CATGFLREQFF.

Many counts were recorded for this clonotype. This chain connects TRBV7-9 to TRBJ2-6, with a tentative D call TRBD1 (5 bases). This CDR3 has 15 residues. Deletions cut 4 bases from V and 4 bases from J, with 11 bases between. CDR1 SEHNR and CDR2 FQNEAQ come from the germline V gene (reference sequence). This chain's CDR3 is CASSSQGPGANVLTF. Written as DNA, the CDR3 is TGTGCCAGCAGCTCTCAGGGTCCAGGGGCCAACGTCCTGACTTTC.

This clonotype was seen repeatedly, ten times or more. The chain couples TRBV12-3 or TRBV12-4 to TRBJ1-2; 9 nucleotides match TRBD1. The trim removed 3 bases at V and 5 bases at J, leaving 7 bases unmatched. The length of the CDR3 is 15 residues. This CDR3 reads CASSLPGQGKYGYTF. CDR3 nucleotide sequence: TGTGCCAGCAGTTTGCCCGGACAGGGGAAGTATGGCTACACCTTC.

This clonotype was found a few times. The V gene is TRBV28, the J gene TRBJ1-6, with D hard to call. CDR3 length: 15 residues. Germline V CDR1 and CDR2: MDHEN, SYDVKM. V lost 5 bases to trimming and J lost 1 base, with 9 bases between them. In DNA, the CDR3 is TGTGCCAGCAGTCCCTCGGGGTCCTATAATTCACCCCTCCACTTT. This sequence encodes CASSPSGSYNSPLHF.

The chain recombines TRBV29-1 with TRBJ2-6; 7 nucleotides match TRBD1. Trimming removed 4 bases from V and 2 bases from J; junction bases left unmatched: 8. The CDR3 has 16 residues. Germline CDR1 SQVTM, CDR2 ANQGSEA. CDR3 in amino acids: CSVGPPQGAGANVLTF. The DNA of the CDR3 is TGCAGCGTTGGCCCACCCCAGGGGGCTGGGGCCAACGTCCTGACTTTC.

The CDR3 reads CASSPWDRGNYGYTF. CDR3 nucleotide sequence: TGTGCCAGCTCACCCTGGGACAGGGGTAACTATGGCTACACCTTC. The chain recombines TRBV18 with TRBJ1-2; TRBD1 matches at 10 bases. The CDR3 has 15 amino acids. Germline V gene sequence: CDR1 KGHSH, CDR2 LQKENI. V shed 3 bases and J 1 base; nucleotides not matched to a gene: 2.

This clonotype was seen once. This chain links TRBV9 with TRBJ2-7; tentative D call: TRBD1 (6 bases). The CDR3 is 16 amino acids. Trimming pared 4 bases from V and 4 bases from J, leaving 21 bases between. Germline V lookup: CDR1 SGDLS, CDR2 YYNGEE. The CDR3 protein is CASSPGDIGRRYEQYF. Written as DNA, the CDR3 is TGTGCCAGCAGCCCCGGGGACATTGGGAGAAGGTACGAGCAGTACTTC.

This rearrangement joins TRBV6-5 to TRBJ2-5; possible D gene TRBD2, 5 bases. The CDR3 contains 14 residues. Germline V gene lookup returns CDR1 MNHEY and CDR2 SVGAGI. Trimming removed 2 bases from V and 5 bases from J, with 12 bases in between. This CDR3 is CASSYRTRGETQYF. The CDR3, as DNA: TGTGCCAGCAGTTACCGGACCCGCGGGGAGACCCAGTACTTC.

The chain links TRBV3-1 to TRBJ2-7; tentative D call: TRBD1 (6 bases). CDR1 is LGHDT, CDR2 YNNKEL, per germline (reference sequence). Trimming took 2 bases from V and 1 from J, leaving 12 bases between them. The CDR3 covers 15 residues. CDR3 sequence (DNA): TGTGCCAGCAGCCAACTGGCCGGGACATCCTACGAGCAGTACTTC. As protein: CASSQLAGTSYEQYF.

In regard to this clonotype: One base away lies a much larger clone, so this may be a sequencing read error. V usage is TRBV29-1 and J usage is TRBJ2-5; 9 positions agree with TRBD1. The CDR3 totals 13 residues. Germline V gene lookup returns CDR1 SQVTM and CDR2 ANQGSEA. Trimming took 8 bases from V and 3 from J; bases not matched to a gene: 7. Here the CDR3 reads CSPPGTGKETQYF. DNA for the CDR3: TGCAGCCCCCCCGGGACAGGGAAAGAGACCCAGTACTTC.

This clonotype has a count of ten or more. This chain links TRBV12-3 or TRBV12-4 with TRBJ2-7; the D is unclear. V was shortened by 3 bases and J by 2 bases, with 11 bases between the two germline ends. The CDR3 spans 14 residues. The CDR3 DNA sequence: TGTGCCAGCAGTTTTCCCGGTAGGACCTACGAGCAGTACTTC. This gives the protein CASSFPGRTYEQYF.

This clonotype came up many times. This chain joins TRBV20-1 and TRBJ1-4; tentative D call: TRBD1 (5 bases). The CDR3 contains 15 residues. V was trimmed by 3 bases and J by 6 bases, leaving 17 bases between them. Germline V gene data show CDR1 as DFQATT and CDR2 as SNEGSKA (reference sequence). This CDR3 reads CSASPLRGEDEKLFF. The CDR3 nucleotides are TGCAGTGCTAGCCCCCTAAGAGGGGAGGATGAAAAACTGTTTTTT.

The table lists this clonotype with many counts. V and J are TRBV20-1 and TRBJ2-5; D is perhaps TRBD2 (5 bases). Trimming pared 3 bases from V and 4 bases from J, leaving 9 bases between. The CDR3 contains 12 residues. CDR1 is DFQATT, CDR2 SNEGSKA, per germline (reference sequence). The CDR3 protein is CSARGSSETQYF. CDR3 DNA sequence: TGCAGTGCTAGGGGGAGCTCAGAGACCCAGTACTTC.

The chain employs TRBV19 and TRBJ2-1, with TRBD2 matching 16 bases. The V gene end was trimmed by 6 bases and the J gene end by 0 bases; junction bases not matched to a gene: 5. CDR1 and CDR2 (germline): LNHDA, SQIVND (reference sequence). CDR3 size: 18 residues. The CDR3 sequence: CASRWGLAGGSSYNEQFF. Here the CDR3 DNA reads TGTGCCAGTAGGTGGGGACTAGCGGGAGGGAGCTCCTACAATGAGCAGTTCTTC. Using reference TRBV19 and TRBJ2-1 for the parts outside the CDR3, the full variable domain is DGGITQSPKYLFRKEGQNVTLSCEQNLNHDAMYWYRQDPGQGLRLIYYSQIVNDFQKGDIAEGYSVSREKKESFPLTVTSAQKNPTAFYLCASRWGLAGGSSYNEQFFGPGTRLTVL.

This clonotype was counted many times. The rearrangement links TRBV6-1 to TRBJ1-1; D remains ambiguous. CDR1 and CDR2 from the germline V gene are MNHNS and SASEGT. This CDR3 region has 15 residues. Between the trimmed V and J ends, which lost 7 bases and 1 base, there was a span of 16 bases. The CDR3 loop reads CASTSAGFTNTEAFF. CDR3 nucleotide sequence: TGTGCCAGCACCTCGGCGGGGTTTACGAACACTGAAGCTTTCTTT.

Notes on this clonotype: This could be a read error, since a much larger clone is one nucleotide away. The V gene is TRBV28, the J gene TRBJ2-7; the match to TRBD2 covers 8 bases. This CDR3 is built from 15 residues. Germline V gives CDR1 MDHEN, CDR2 SYDVKM. The CDR3 coding sequence is TGTGCCAGCACGTTGGCGGGAGGCCTCTCCTACGAGCAGCACTTC. Translated, it gives CASTLAGGLSYEQHF.

This clonotype was counted many times. This chain links TRBV11-1 with TRBJ1-4; 7 bases are a match to TRBD1. J gave up 5 bases and V 6 bases, and 6 bases lay outside the gene matches. The CDR3 is 14 amino acids. Germline CDR1 and CDR2: SGHAT and FQDESV (reference sequence). In DNA form, the CDR3 reads TGTGCCAGCAGGAGGGACAGCCTGAATGAAAAACTGTTTTTT. Protein sequence: CASRRDSLNEKLFF. Variable domain in full (rest from reference TRBV11-1 and TRBJ1-4): EAEVAQSPRYKITEKSQAVAFWCDPISGHATLYWYRQILGQGPELLVQFQDESVVDDSQLPKDRFSAERLKGVDSTLKIQPAELGDSAMYLCASRRDSLNEKLFFGSGTQLSVL.

This clonotype has only a few counts. The rearrangement uses TRBV20-1 and TRBJ2-7, with TRBD2 matching over 11 bases. Germline V gene lookup returns CDR1 DFQATT and CDR2 SNEGSKA (reference sequence). CDR3 size: 17 residues. Trimming at V came to 0 bases and at J to 5 bases, leaving 12 bases not matched to a gene. CDR3 sequence reads: CSAREEGPGLAEDEQYF. In nucleotides, the CDR3 is TGCAGTGCTAGAGAGGAGGGTCCGGGACTAGCGGAAGACGAGCAGTACTTC.

This clonotype has a handful of counts. The V gene is TRBV11-2, the J gene TRBJ2-7, with a tentative D call TRBD2 (6 bases). This CDR3 contains 16 residues. Germline V gene lookup returns CDR1 SGHAT and CDR2 FQNNGV. The V end lost 1 base, the J end lost 2 bases, and 15 bases lay between the germline ends. CDR3 amino acids: CASSLVAAGRTYEQYF. In DNA form, the CDR3 reads TGTGCCAGCAGCTTAGTAGCGGCAGGACGAACCTACGAGCAGTACTTC. Full variable domain (rest looked up from reference TRBV11-2 and TRBJ2-7): EAGVAQSPRYKIIEKRQSVAFWCNPISGHATLYWYQQILGQGPKLLIQFQNNGVVDDSQLPKDRFSAERLKGVDSTLKIQPAKLEDSAVYLCASSLVAAGRTYEQYFGPGTRLTVT.

This clonotype was recorded at least ten times. V and J are TRBV12-5 and TRBJ2-2, with D possibly TRBD1 on 6 matching bases. V shed 2 bases and J shed 0 bases, with 13 bases lying between them. The germline V gene has CDR1 LGHNT and CDR2 FRNRAP. The CDR3 has 17 amino acids. CDR3 coding DNA: TGTGCTAGTGGTTTGATATCCGGGACACCGAACACCGGGGAGCTGTTTTTT. Protein: CASGLISGTPNTGELFF.

V usage is TRBV20-1 and J usage is TRBJ2-3; 7 nucleotides line up with TRBD1. V lost 5 bases to trimming and J lost 3 bases; unmatched junction nucleotides: 5. This CDR3 region has 13 residues. Looked up from germline, CDR1 is DFQATT and CDR2 is SNEGSKA (reference sequence). The CDR3 spells CSARGGRTDTQYF. Here the CDR3 DNA reads TGCAGTGCTCGAGGGGGCCGGACAGATACGCAGTATTTT.